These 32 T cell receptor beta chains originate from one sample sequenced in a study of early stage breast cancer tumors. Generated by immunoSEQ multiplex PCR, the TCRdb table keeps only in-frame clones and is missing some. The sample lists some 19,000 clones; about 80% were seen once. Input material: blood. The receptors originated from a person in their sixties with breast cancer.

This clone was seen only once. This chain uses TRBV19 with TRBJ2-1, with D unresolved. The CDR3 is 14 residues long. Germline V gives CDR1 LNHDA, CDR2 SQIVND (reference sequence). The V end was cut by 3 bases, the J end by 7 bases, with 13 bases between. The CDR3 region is CASSMNSKANEQFF. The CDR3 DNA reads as TGTGCCAGTAGTATGAACTCAAAGGCTAATGAGCAGTTCTTC.

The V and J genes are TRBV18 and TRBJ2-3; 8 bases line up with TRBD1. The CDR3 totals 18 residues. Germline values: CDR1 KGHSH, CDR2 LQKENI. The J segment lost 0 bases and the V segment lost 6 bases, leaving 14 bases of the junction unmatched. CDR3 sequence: CASSQSGQGESSTDTQYF. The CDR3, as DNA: TGTGCCAGCTCCCAATCTGGACAGGGAGAGTCGAGCACAGATACGCAGTATTTT. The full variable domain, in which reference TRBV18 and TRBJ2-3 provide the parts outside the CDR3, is NAGVMQNPRHLVRRRGQEARLRCSPMKGHSHVYWYRQLPEEGLKFMVYLQKENIIDESGMPKERFSAEFPKEGPSILRIQQVVRGDSAAYFCASSQSGQGESSTDTQYFGPGTRLTVL.

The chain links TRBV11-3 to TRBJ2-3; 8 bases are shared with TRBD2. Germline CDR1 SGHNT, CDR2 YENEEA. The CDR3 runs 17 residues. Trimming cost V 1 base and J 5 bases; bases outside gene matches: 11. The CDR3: CASSLGVAVGRGDTQYF. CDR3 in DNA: TGTGCCAGCAGCTTAGGAGTCGCGGTCGGGAGGGGAGATACGCAGTATTTT.

CDR3 bases: TGTGCCAGCAGTTTAACTGAGAGGGGGAGCGAGCAGTACTTC. Encoded protein: CASSLTERGSEQYF. The rearrangement uses TRBV28 and TRBJ2-7; tentative D call: TRBD1 (6 bases). The CDR3 contains 14 residues. Per germline, CDR1 MDHEN and CDR2 SYDVKM. With 2 bases removed from V and 6 bases from J, the gap between germline ends came to 14 bases. The full variable domain, with the rest looked up from reference TRBV28 and TRBJ2-7, is DVKVTQSSRYLVKRTGEKVFLECVQDMDHENMFWYRQDPGLGLRLIYFSYDVKMKEKGDIPEGYSVSREKKERFSLILESASTNQTSMYLCASSLTERGSEQYFGPGTRLTVT.

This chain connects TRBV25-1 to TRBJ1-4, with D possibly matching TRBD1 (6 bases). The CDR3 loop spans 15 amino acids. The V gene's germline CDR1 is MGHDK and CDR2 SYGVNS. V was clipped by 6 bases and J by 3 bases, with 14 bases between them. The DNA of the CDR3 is TGTGCCAGCAGGGCCTCCGGGACACCTAATGAAAAACTGTTTTTT. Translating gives CASRASGTPNEKLFF.

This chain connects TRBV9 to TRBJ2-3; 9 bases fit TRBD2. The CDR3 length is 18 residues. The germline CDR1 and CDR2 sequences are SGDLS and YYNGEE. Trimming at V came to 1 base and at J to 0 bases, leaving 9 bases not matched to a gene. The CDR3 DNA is TGTGCCAGCAGCGTAAATCCTGGACTAGCGTCTAGCACAGATACGCAGTATTTT. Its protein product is CASSVNPGLASSTDTQYF. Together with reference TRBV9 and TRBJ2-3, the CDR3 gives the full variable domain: DSGVTQTPKHLITATGQRVTLRCSPRSGDLSVYWYQQSLDQGLQFLIQYYNGEERAKGNILERFSAQQFPDLHSELNLSSLELGDSALYFCASSVNPGLASSTDTQYFGPGTRLTVL.

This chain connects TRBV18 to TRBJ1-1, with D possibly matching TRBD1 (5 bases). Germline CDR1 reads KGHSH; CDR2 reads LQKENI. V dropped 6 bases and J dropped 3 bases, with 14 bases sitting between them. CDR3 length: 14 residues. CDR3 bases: TGTGCCAGCTCCAGGGAAAGTTGGGACACTGAAGCTTTCTTT. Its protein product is CASSRESWDTEAFF.

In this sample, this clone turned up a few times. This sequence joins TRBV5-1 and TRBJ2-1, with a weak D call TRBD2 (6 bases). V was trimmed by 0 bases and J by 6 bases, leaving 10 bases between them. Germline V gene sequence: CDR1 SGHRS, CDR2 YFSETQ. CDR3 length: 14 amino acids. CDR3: CASSLAWDFNEQFF. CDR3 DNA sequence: TGCGCCAGCAGCTTGGCCTGGGACTTCAATGAGCAGTTCTTC.

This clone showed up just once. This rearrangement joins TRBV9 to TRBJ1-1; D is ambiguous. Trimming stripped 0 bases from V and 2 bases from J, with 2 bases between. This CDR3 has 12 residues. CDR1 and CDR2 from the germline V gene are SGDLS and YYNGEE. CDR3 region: CASSVDNTEAFF. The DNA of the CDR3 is TGTGCCAGCAGCGTAGACAACACTGAAGCTTTCTTT.

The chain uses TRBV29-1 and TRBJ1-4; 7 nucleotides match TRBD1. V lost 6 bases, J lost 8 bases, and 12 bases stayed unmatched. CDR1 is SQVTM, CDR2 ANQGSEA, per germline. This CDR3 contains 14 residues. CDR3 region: CSVTRDSGGEKLFF. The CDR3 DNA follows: TGCAGCGTCACGAGGGACAGTGGCGGGGAAAAACTGTTTTTT. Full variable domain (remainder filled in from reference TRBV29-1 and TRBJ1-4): SAVISQKPSRDICQRGTSLTIQCQVDSQVTMMFWYRQQPGQSLTLIATANQGSEATYESGFVIDKFPISRPNLTFSTLTVSNMSPEDSSIYLCSVTRDSGGEKLFFGSGTQLSVL.

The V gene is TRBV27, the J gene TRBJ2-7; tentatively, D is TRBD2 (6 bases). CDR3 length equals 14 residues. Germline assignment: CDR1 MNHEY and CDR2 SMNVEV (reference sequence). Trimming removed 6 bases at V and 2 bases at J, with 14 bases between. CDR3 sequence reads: CASRGDSGAYEQYF. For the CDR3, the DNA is TGTGCCAGCAGAGGGGACTCCGGTGCCTACGAGCAGTACTTC.

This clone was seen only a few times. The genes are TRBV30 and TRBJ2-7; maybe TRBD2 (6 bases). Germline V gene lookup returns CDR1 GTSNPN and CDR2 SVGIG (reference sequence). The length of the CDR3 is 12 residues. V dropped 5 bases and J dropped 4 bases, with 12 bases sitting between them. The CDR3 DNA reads TGTGCCTGGGGCCGACTAGTTTACGAGCAGTACTTC. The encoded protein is CAWGRLVYEQYF. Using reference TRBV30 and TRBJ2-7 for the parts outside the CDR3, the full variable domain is SQTIHQWPATLVQPVGSPLSLECTVEGTSNPNLYWYRQAAGRGLQLLFYSVGIGQISSEVPQNLSASRPQDRQFILSSKKLLLSDSGFYLCAWGRLVYEQYFGPGTRLTVT.

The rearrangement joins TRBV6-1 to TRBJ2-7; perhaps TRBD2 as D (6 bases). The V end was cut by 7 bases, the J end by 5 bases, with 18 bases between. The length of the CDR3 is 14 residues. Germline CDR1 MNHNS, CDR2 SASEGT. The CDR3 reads CASTGTALEDEQYF. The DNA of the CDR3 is TGTGCCAGCACCGGGACTGCCTTAGAAGACGAGCAGTACTTC.

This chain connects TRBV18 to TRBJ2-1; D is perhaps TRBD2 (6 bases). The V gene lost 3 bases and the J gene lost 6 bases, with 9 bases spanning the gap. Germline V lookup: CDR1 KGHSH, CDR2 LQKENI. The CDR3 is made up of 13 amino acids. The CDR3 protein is CASSPAGRNEQFF. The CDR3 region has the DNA TGTGCCAGCTCACCGGCGGGGCGCAATGAGCAGTTCTTC.

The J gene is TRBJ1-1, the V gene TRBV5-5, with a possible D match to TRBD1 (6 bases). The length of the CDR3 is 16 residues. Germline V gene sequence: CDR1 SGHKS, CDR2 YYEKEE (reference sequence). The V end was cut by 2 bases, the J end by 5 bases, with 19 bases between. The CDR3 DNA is TGTGCCAGCAGCTTCTCCACAGGGTCCCCGTGGACTGAAGCTTTCTTT. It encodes CASSFSTGSPWTEAFF.

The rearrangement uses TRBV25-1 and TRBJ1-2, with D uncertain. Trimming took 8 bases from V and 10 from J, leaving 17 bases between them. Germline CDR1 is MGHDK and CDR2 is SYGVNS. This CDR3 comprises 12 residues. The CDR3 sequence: CASRYGQALYTF. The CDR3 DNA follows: TGTGCCAGCCGGTACGGGCAGGCCCTCTACACCTTC.

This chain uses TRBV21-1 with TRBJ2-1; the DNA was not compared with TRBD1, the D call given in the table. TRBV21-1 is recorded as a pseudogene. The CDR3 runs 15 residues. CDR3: CASSNYDRRYNEQFF. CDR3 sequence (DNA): TGTGCCAGCAGCAATTATGACAGGAGGTACAATGAGCAGTTCTTC.

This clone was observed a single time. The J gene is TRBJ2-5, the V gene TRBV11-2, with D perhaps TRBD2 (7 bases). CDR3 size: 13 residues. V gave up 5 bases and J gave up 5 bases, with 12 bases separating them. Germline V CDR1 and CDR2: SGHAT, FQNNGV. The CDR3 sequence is CASSGGGAETQYF. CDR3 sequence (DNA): TGTGCCAGCAGCGGAGGGGGGGCTGAGACCCAGTACTTC.

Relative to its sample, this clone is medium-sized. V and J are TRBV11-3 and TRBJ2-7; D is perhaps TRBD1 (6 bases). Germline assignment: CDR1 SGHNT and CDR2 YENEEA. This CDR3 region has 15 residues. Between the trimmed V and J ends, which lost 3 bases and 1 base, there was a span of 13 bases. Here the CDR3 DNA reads TGTGCCAGCAGCTTTGGCGTCCAGGGGTCCTACGAGCAGTACTTC. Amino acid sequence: CASSFGVQGSYEQYF.

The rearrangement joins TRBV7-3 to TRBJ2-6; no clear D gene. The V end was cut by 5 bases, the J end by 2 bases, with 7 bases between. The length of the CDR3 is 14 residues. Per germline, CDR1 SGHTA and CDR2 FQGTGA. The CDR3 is CASSRAAGANVLTF. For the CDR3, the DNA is TGTGCCAGCAGCAGGGCGGCTGGGGCCAACGTCCTGACTTTC.

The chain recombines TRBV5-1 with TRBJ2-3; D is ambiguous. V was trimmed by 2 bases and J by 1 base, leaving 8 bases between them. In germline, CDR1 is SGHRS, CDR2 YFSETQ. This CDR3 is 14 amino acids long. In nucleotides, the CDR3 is TGCGCCAGCAGCTTTTTCCAGGGCACAGATACGCAGTATTTT. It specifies CASSFFQGTDTQYF.

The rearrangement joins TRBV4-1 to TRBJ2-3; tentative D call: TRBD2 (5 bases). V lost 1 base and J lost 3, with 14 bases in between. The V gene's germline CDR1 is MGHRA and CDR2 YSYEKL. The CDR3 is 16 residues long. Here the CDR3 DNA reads TGCGCCAGCAGCCAAGTTCCCGGACTTAGAACAGATACGCAGTATTTT. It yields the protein CASSQVPGLRTDTQYF.

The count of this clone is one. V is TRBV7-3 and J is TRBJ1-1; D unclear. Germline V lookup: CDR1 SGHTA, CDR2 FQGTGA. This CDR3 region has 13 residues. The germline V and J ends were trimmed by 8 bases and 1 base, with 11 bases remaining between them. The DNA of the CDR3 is TGTGCCAGCGCAGAGACAAGGAACACTGAAGCTTTCTTT. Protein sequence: CASAETRNTEAFF. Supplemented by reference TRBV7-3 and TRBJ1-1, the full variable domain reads GAGVSQTPSNKVTEKGKYVELRCDPISGHTALYWYRQSLGQGPEFLIYFQGTGAADDSGLPNDRFFAVRPEGSVSTLKIQRTERGDSAVYLCASAETRNTEAFFGQGTRLTVV.

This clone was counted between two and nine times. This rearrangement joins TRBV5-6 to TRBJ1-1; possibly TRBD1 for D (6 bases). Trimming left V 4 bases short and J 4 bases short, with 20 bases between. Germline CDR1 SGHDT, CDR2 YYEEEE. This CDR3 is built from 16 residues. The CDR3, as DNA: TGTGCCAGCAGCCTACCGGGACATCGAAGCGGCACTGAAGCTTTCTTT. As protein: CASSLPGHRSGTEAFF.

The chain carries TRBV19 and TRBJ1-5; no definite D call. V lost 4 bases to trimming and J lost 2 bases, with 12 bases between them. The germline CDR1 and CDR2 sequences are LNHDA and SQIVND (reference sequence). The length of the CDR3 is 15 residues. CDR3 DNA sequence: TGTGCCAGTAGTAAAGGGAGGGCCGGCAATCAGCCCCAGCATTTT. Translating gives CASSKGRAGNQPQHF.

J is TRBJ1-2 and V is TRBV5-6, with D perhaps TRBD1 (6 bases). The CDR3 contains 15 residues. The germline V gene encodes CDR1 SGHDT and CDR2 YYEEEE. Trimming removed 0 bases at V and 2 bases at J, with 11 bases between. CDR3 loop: CASSLGTGTNYGYTF. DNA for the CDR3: TGTGCCAGCAGCTTGGGAACAGGGACCAACTATGGCTACACCTTC.

The CDR3 coding sequence is TGTGCCAGCTCACACCAGTCTTCCGATTACGAGCAGTACTTC. It yields the protein CASSHQSSDYEQYF. This chain connects TRBV18 to TRBJ2-7; D unresolved. The CDR3 runs 14 residues. The V end was cut by 4 bases, the J end by 4 bases, with 14 bases between. Germline CDR1 reads KGHSH; CDR2 reads LQKENI.

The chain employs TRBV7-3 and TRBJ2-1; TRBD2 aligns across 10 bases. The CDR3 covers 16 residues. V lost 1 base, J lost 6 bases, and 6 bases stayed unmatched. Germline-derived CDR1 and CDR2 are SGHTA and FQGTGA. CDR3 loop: CASSLNRASGGNEQFF. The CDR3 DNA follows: TGTGCCAGCAGCTTAAATCGGGCTAGCGGGGGCAATGAGCAGTTCTTC.

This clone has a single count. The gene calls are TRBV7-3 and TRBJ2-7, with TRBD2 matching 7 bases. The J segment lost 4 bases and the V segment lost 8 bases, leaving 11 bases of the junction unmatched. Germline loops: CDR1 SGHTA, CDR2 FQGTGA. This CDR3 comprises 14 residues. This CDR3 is CASRLGTNVYEQYF. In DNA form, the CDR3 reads TGTGCCAGCCGTCTGGGGACTAACGTGTACGAGCAGTACTTC.

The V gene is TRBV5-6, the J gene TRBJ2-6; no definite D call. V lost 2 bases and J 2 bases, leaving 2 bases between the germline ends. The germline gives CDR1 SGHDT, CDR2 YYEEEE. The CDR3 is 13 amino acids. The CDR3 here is CASSLPGANVLTF. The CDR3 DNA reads TGTGCCAGCAGCTTACCTGGGGCCAACGTCCTGACTTTC.

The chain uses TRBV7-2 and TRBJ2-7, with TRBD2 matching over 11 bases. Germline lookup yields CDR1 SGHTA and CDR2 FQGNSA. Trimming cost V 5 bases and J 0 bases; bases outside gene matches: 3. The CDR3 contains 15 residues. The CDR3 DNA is TGTGCCAGCAGCCCAACTAGCGGGAGCTCCTACGAGCAGTACTTC. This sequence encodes CASSPTSGSSYEQYF.

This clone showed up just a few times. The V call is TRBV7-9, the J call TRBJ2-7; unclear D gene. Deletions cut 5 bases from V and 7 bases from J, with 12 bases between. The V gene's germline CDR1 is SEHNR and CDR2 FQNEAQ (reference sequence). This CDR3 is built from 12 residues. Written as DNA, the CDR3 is TGTGCCAGCAGCCACGTCCCGAGGGAGCAGTACTTC. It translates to CASSHVPREQYF.